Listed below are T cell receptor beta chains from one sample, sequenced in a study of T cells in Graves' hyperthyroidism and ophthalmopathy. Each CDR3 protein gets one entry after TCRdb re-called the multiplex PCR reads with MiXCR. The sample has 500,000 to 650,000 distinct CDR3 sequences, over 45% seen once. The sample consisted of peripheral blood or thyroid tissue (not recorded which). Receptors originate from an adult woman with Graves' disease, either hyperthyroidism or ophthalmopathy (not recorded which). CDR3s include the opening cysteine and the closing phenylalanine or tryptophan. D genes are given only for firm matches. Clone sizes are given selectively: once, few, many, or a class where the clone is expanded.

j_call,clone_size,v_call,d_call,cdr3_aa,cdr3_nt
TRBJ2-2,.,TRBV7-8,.,CASSQGRQYEQYFGELFF,.
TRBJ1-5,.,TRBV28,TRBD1,CASRTGQLSGQPQHF,TGTGCCAGCAGGACGGGACAGCTCTCGGGTCAGCCCCAGCATTTT
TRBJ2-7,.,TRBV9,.,CASSLTGEEQYF,TGTGCCAGCAGCTTAACGGGAGAGGAGCAGTACTTC
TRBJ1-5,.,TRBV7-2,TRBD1,CASSRPEGTGAQHF,TGCGCCAGCAGTCGTCCCGAGGGGACAGGGGCCCAGCATTTT
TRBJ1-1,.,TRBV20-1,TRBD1,CSLNRGRPTEAFF,TGCAGTCTTAACAGGGGGCGCCCCACTGAAGCTTTCTTT
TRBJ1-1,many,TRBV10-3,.,CAISLADTEAFF,TGTGCCATCAGTTTAGCTGACACTGAAGCTTTCTTT
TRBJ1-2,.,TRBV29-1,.,CSVEDLALGYGYTF,TGCAGCGTTGAAGACTTGGCTCTGGGGTATGGCTACACCTTC
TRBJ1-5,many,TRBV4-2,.,CASSQEGYQPQHF,TGTGCCAGCAGCCAAGAAGGGTATCAGCCCCAGCATTTT
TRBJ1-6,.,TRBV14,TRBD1,CASSPGTGNYSPLHF,TGTGCCAGCTCACCCGGGACAGGGAATTATTCACCCCTCCACTTT
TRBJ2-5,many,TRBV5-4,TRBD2,CASSQGLAGVTYQETQYF,TGTGCCAGCAGCCAAGGGCTAGCGGGAGTGACCTACCAAGAGACCCAGTACTTC
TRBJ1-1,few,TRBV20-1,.,CSASGPTGRGGTEAFF,TGCAGTGCTAGTGGCCCAACAGGGAGGGGTGGGACTGAAGCTTTCTTT
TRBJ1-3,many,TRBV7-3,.,CASSPLASAASSGNTIYF,TGTGCCAGCAGCCCTCTAGCGTCGGCAGCCTCCTCTGGAAACACCATATATTTT
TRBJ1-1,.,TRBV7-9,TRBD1,CASSSGQANLPFF,TGTGCCAGCAGCTCCGGACAGGCTAATCTACCTTTCTTT
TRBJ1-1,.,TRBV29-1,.,CSVELGRLNTEAFF,TGCAGCGTTGAACTCGGCAGACTGAACACTGAAGCTTTCTTT
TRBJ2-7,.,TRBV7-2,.,CASSLFAARDYEQYF,TGTGCCAGCAGCTTGTTCGCGGCACGGGACTACGAGCAGTACTTC
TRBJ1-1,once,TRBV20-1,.,CSAYTRDTSGGPEAFF,TGCAGTGCTTATACCCGGGACACTTCCGGGGGCCCTGAAGCTTTCTTT
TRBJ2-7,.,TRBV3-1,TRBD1,CASSAGTGESEQYF,TGTGCCAGCAGTGCCGGGACAGGGGAGAGCGAGCAGTACTTC
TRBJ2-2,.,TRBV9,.,CASSVVGSPQGGELFF,TGTGCCAGCAGCGTAGTAGGTAGTCCGCAGGGCGGGGAGCTGTTTTTT
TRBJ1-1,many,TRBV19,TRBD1,CASSSTGVGSPEAFF,TGTGCCAGTAGTAGCACAGGGGTGGGATCCCCTGAAGCTTTCTTT
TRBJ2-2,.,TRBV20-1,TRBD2,CSAAIHGGIGTGELFF,TGCAGTGCTGCCATACACGGGGGGATTGGGACCGGGGAGCTGTTTTTT
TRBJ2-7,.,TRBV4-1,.,CASSQDGASVYEQYF,TGCGCCAGCAGCCAAGATGGGGCTTCGGTCTACGAGCAGTACTTC
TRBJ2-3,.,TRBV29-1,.,CSVAGRERAPLRTDTQYF,TGCAGCGTTGCGGGCCGGGAGAGAGCCCCACTACGCACAGATACGCAGTATTTT
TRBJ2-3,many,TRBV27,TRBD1,CASSFRQGSDTQYF,TGTGCCAGCAGTTTTAGACAGGGCTCAGATACGCAGTATTTT
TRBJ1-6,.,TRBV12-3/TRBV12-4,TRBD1,CARTTGYNSPLHF,TGTGCTAGAACGACAGGGTATAATTCACCCCTCCACTTT
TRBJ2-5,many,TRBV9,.,CASSVGTEETQYF,TGTGCCAGCAGCGTAGGCACCGAAGAGACCCAGTACTTC
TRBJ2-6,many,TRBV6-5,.,CASRSDISGANVLTF,TGTGCCAGCAGATCAGACATCTCTGGGGCCAACGTCCTGACTTTC
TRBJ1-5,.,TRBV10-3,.,CASCTPGGQPQHF,TGTGCCAGCTGTACCCCTGGGGGACAGCCCCAGCATTTT
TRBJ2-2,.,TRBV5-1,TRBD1,CASNRQGDSTGELFF,TGCGCCAGCAACAGACAGGGGGACAGCACCGGGGAGCTGTTTTTT
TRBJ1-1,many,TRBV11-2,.,CASSSSQGRGTEAFF,TGTGCCAGCAGCTCAAGCCAGGGGAGGGGAACTGAAGCTTTCTTT
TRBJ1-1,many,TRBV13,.,CASSLDATEAFF,TGTGCCAGCAGCTTAGATGCGACTGAAGCTTTCTTT
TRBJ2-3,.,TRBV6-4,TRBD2,CASSDRPSGSGDTQYF,TGTGCCAGCAGTGACCGCCCTAGCGGGAGTGGAGATACGCAGTATTTT